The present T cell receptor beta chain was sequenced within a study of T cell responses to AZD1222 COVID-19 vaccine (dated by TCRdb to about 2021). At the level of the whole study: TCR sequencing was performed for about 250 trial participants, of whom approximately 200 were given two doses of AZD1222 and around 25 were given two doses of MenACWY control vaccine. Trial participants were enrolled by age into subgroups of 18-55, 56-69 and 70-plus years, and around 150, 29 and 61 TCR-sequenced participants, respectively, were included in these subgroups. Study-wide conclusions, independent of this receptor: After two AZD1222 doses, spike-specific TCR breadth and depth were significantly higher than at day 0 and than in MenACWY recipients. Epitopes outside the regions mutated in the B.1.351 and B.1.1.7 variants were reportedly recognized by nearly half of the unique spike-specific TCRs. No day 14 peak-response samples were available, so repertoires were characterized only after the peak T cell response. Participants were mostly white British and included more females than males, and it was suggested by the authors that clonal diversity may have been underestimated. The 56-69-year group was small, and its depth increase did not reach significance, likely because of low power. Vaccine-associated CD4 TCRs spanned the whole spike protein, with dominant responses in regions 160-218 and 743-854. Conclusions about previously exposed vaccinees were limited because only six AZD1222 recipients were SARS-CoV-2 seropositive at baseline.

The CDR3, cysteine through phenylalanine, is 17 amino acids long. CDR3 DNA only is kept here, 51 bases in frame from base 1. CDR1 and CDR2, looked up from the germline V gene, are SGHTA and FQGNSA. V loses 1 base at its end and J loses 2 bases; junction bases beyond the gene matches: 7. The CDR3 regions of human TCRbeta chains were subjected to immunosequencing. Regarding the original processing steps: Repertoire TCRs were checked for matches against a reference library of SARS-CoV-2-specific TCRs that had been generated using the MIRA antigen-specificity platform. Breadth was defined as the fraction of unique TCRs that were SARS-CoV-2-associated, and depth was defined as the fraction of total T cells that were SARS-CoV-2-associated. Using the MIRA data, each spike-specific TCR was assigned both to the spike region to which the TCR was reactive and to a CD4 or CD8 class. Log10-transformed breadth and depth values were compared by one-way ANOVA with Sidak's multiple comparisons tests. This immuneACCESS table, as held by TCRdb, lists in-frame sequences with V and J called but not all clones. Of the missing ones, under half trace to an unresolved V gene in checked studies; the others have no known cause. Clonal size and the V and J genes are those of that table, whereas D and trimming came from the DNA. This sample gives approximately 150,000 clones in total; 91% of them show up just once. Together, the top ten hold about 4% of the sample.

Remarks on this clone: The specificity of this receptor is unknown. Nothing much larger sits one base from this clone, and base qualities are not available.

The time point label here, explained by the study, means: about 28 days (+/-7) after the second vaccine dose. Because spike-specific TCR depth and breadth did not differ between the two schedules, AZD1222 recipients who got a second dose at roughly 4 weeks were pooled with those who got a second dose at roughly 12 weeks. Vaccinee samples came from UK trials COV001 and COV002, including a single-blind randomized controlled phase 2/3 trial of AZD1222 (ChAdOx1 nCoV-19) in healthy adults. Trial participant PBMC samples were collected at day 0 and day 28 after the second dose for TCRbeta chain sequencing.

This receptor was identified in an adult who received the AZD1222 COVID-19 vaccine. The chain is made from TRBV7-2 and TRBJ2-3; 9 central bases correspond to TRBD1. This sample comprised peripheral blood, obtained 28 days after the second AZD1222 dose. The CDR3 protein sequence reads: CASSLGPGQGSTDTQYF. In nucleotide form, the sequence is TGTGCCAGCAGCTTAGGGCCGGGACAGGGATCCACAGATACGCAGTATTTT. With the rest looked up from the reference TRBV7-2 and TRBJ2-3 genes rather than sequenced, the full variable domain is GAGVSQSPSNKVTEKGKDVELRCDPISGHTALYWYRQSLGQGLEFLIYFQGNSAPDKSGLPSDRFSAERTGGSVSTLTIQRTQQEDSAVYLCASSLGPGQGSTDTQYFGPGTRLTVL.